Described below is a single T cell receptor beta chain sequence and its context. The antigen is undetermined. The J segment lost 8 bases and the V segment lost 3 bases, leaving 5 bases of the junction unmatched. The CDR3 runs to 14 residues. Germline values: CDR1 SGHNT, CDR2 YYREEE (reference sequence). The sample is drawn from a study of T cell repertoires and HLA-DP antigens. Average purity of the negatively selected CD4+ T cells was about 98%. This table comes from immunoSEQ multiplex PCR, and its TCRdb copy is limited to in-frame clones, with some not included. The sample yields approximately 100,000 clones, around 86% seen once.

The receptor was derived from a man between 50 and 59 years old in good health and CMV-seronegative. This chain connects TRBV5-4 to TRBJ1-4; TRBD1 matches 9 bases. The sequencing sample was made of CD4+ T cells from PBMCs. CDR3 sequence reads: CASSSRTGEEKLFF. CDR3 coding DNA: TGTGCCAGCAGCTCACGGACAGGGGAGGAAAAACTGTTTTTT.